This TCR beta chain stems from a study of blood T cell repertoires in COVID-19 (dated by TCRdb to between 2020 and 2021). In terms of the full investigation: The collaborator samples originated in the United States, Italy and Spain and spanned the acute and convalescent phases of COVID-19. The prospective study material was composed of cDNA or gDNA derived from T cells, B-cell-depleted T cells, or PBMCs. The dataset comprised deeply sampled blood TCRbeta repertoires from subjects exposed to, actively infected with, or recovered from COVID-19. A freely available public database, intended as a resource for researchers studying the immune response to SARS-CoV-2, is where the repertoires were released. Samples came from the ongoing ImmuneRACE study (first 160 participants) plus 1,254 subjects from 6 global collaborators. The sample metadata nearly always contained a de-identified subject ID, COVID-19 status, age in years and sex. Where available, HLA class I and class II types were taken from metadata supplied by the sample provider and were not determined by assay-based typing. Paper-wide results and their limitations: The amount of clinical and demographic metadata varied by source and participant and was provided uncurated.

The collaborating institutions used their own protocols to collect whole blood in K2EDTA tubes. For TCRbeta analysis, collaborators shipped samples in one of three forms: frozen whole blood, isolated PBMCs, or DNA extracted from either of those sample types. Comments on this clone: Its antigen is not yet known. One base away there is no much larger clone; base qualities are not given.

The CDR1 and CDR2 encoded by the germline V gene (reference sequence) are SEHNR and FQNEAQ. From cysteine to phenylalanine, the CDR3 is 13 amino acids long. The kept DNA is CDR3 alone, 39 bases in frame from the first base. The V end gives up 5 bases and the J end 6 bases, leaving 5 bases in the junction not matched to a gene. The immunoSEQ Assay, a bias-controlled multiplex PCR, was used to amplify TCRbeta CDR3 regions from genomic DNA. Processing in the source paper ran as follows. The number of nucleated cells in each sample was estimated from the amplification of reference gene primers within the assay. Sequence reads were collapsed and filtered to measure the absolute abundance of every unique TCRbeta CDR3 rearrangement. For each sample, productive Simpson clonality was calculated as the square root of Simpson's diversity index over productive rearrangements. The clones in this table, taken by TCRdb from immuneACCESS, are in-frame only. Not every clone is retained; where verified, under half of the shortfall comes from an unresolved V gene, and the cause of the rest is unknown. Clone size and the V and J calls come from that table; the DNA yielded D and trimming. The sample yields 110,000 to 150,000 clones; approximately 87% were counted once. 4.3% of the sample goes to the ten largest clones.

The sequence joins TRBV7-9 to TRBJ1-1, with TRBD1 matching 8 junction bases. The sample taken for sequencing was peripheral blood. This receptor was identified in a woman between 40 and 55 years old with acute or convalescent COVID-19. The CDR3 region reads CASSPRQGPEAFF. The DNA sequence is given as TGTGCCAGCAGCCCCAGACAGGGGCCTGAAGCTTTCTTT.